Listed below are T cell receptor beta chains from one sample, sequenced in a study of T cells in Graves' hyperthyroidism and ophthalmopathy. One entry per CDR3 protein, called by TCRdb with MiXCR from the multiplex PCR reads. Among over 150,000 distinct CDR3 sequences listed, 17% were seen once. Sequenced input: blood. The receptors derive from a woman aged 45 to 65 with Graves' hyperthyroidism. Both conserved end residues are part of each CDR3. D genes are given only for firm matches. Expanded clones get a size class; other rows say once, few or many, or leave the size out.

. | many | TRBJ2-1 | TRBV25-1 | TGTGCCAGCAGTCACGGGCGAGTGGTGAGCCAAAGCTCCTACAATGAGCAGTTCTTC | CASSHGRVVSQSSYNEQFF
. | many | TRBJ1-1 | TRBV12-3/TRBV12-4 | TGTGCCAGCAGTCCTGTCACTGGTGAAGCTTTCTTT | CASSPVTGEAFF
. | few | TRBJ2-2 | TRBV15 | TGTGCCACCAGCACCCGGGGGCCTTACACCGGGGAGCTGTTTTTT | CATSTRGPYTGELFF
. | many | TRBJ1-2 | TRBV27 | TGTGCCAGCAGTTTATCTCAGGGTTCCTCCGGCTACACCTTC | CASSLSQGSSGYTF
TRBD2 | many | TRBJ2-3 | TRBV2 | TGTGCCAGCAGCCATACTAGCGGGGGTTTCACAGATACGCAGTATTTT | CASSHTSGGFTDTQYF
. | few | TRBJ1-5 | TRBV5-1 | TGCGCCAGCAGCTTGGGACAGGCACCCAATCAGCCCCAGCATTTT | CASSLGQAPNQPQHF
. | many | TRBJ2-3 | TRBV10-1 | TGCGCCAGCAGTTCGGGGATCACAGATACGCAGTATTTT | CASSSGITDTQYF
. | many | TRBJ1-1 | TRBV28 | TGTGCCAGCAGTTTTACCCCAGAGAACACTGAAGCTTTCTTT | CASSFTPENTEAFF
. | few | TRBJ2-1 | TRBV3-1 | TGTGCCAGCAGCCAAGATCTAGATTTTGAGCAGTTCTTC | CASSQDLDFEQFF
. | few | TRBJ2-7 | TRBV12-5 | TGTGCTAGTGGTTTGGCATTATTCGACAACGCCTACGAGCAGTACTTC | CASGLALFDNAYEQYF
. | . | TRBJ1-2 | TRBV29-1 | TGCAGCGTTGACGAGCCCAGGGGCTACACCTTC | CSVDEPRGYTF
TRBD1 | few | TRBJ2-7 | TRBV6-1 | TGTGCCAGCAGTGACGGACAGGGGGCTTGGTACGAGCAGTACTTC | CASSDGQGAWYEQYF
. | many | TRBJ1-2 | TRBV11-2 | TGTGCCAGCAGTCCTTCTCATAGGGGTGGCTACACCTTC | CASSPSHRGGYTF
TRBD2 | . | TRBJ2-1 | TRBV29-1 | TGCAGCAGCGGGACTAGCGGGAACAATGAGCAGTTCTTC | CSSGTSGNNEQFF
. | many | TRBJ2-5 | TRBV6-1 | TGTGCCAGCAGTGTCTTGGAGACCCAGTACTTC | CASSVLETQYF
TRBD2 | . | TRBJ2-7 | TRBV25-1 | TGTGCCAGCAGTGAAGGCCGTAGCGGGACGTTCTACGAGCAGTACTTC | CASSEGRSGTFYEQYF
. | many | TRBJ1-5 | TRBV7-2 | TGTGCCAGCAGCGAAAACAATCAGCCCCAGCATTTT | CASSENNQPQHF
. | . | TRBJ2-5 | TRBV7-3 | TGTGCCAGCGGAACCGGGACTTCATCCGGGACCCAGTACTTC | CASGTGTSSGTQYF
. | many | TRBJ2-7 | TRBV27 | TGTGCCAGCAGTTTACAGCCCTTCTACGAGCAGTACTTC | CASSLQPFYEQYF
TRBD2 | many | TRBJ2-5 | TRBV29-1 | TGCAGCGTTGTTACGACTAGCGGGTTGTACCAAGAGACCCAGTACTTC | CSVVTTSGLYQETQYF
TRBD1 | . | TRBJ1-2 | TRBV4-1 | TGCGCCAGCAGACTCTTTACAGGGGGTAACTATGGCTACACCTTC | CASRLFTGGNYGYTF
. | . | TRBJ1-1 | TRBV30 | TGTGCCTGGAGTCTTCCGACAGGTCAAGGGACTGAAGCTTTCTTT | CAWSLPTGQGTEAFF